The next 13 T cell receptor beta chains were all read from a single sample in a study of blood T cells in healthy people across ages. It was with a sample-barcoded 5' primer and a J-beta primer mix that a second PCR of roughly 7 to 11 cycles was run. TCRdb reanalysed the 5' RACE reads using MiXCR and keeps one entry per CDR3 protein. The sample has about 930,000 distinct CDR3 sequences, about 27% seen once; the top ten hold about 9.4%. These data were also filed under a second study, of T cells of mothers and their children.

The sample consisted of blood. The receptor source for this set is a woman aged 40 to 55 in good health.

This clonotype was detected a few times. Being one base from a much bigger clone, this may be a read error. The chain joins TRBV6-6 to TRBJ2-1, with 14 nucleotides matching TRBD2. This CDR3 has 15 residues. CDR1 is MNHNY and CDR2 is SVGAGI in the germline V gene (reference sequence). CDR3 sequence reads: CVSSGGTSGGNEQFF. The CDR3 DNA sequence: TGTGTCAGCAGTGGTGGGACTAGCGGGGGCAATGAGCAGTTCTTC.

The genes are TRBV7-9 and TRBJ2-1, with 9 nucleotides matching TRBD2. CDR1 is SEHNR, CDR2 FQNEAQ, per germline (reference sequence). The CDR3 consists of 15 residues. V was pared by 5 bases and J by 6 bases, with 8 bases of the junction left unmatched. DNA for the CDR3: TGTGCCAGCAGCACACGGGCGGGGGGGCGCAATGAGCAGTTCTTC. It specifies CASSTRAGGRNEQFF.

This chain links TRBV7-9 with TRBJ1-1; no firm D call. The CDR3 length is 15 residues. V shed 1 base and J shed 3 bases, with 12 bases lying between them. CDR1 and CDR2 from the germline V gene are SEHNR and FQNEAQ (reference sequence). CDR3 amino acids: CASSLEDFGHTEAFF. The CDR3 DNA is TGTGCCAGCAGCTTAGAGGACTTCGGGCACACTGAAGCTTTCTTT.

The chain couples TRBV20-1 to TRBJ2-2; 8 nucleotides line up with TRBD2. With V trimmed by 2 bases and J by 2 bases, 4 bases remained unmatched. Germline V gives CDR1 DFQATT, CDR2 SNEGSKA (reference sequence). The CDR3 spans 15 residues. CDR3 nucleotides: TGCAGTGCTAGAATAGCGGGAATCAACACCGGGGAGCTGTTTTTT. As protein: CSARIAGINTGELFF.

This clonotype appeared a few times. J is TRBJ1-1 and V is TRBV29-1; D not certain. The CDR3 extends over 12 amino acids. In germline, CDR1 is SQVTM, CDR2 ANQGSEA. With 4 bases removed from V and 4 bases from J, the gap between germline ends came to 10 bases. CDR3 bases: TGCAGCGTTGTAGGATCGACCACTGAAGCTTTCTTT. It codes for CSVVGSTTEAFF.

With regard to this clonotype: This may be a read error: a much more frequent sequence differs by one nucleotide. The CDR3 DNA reads TGCAGCGTTGATTTCAGCCCAAACGGGAACATTCAGTACTTC. As protein: CSVDFSPNGNIQYF. The chain is built from TRBV29-1 and TRBJ2-4; D ambiguous. The length of the CDR3 is 14 residues. The germline gives CDR1 SQVTM, CDR2 ANQGSEA. The V gene lost 3 bases and the J gene lost 7 bases, with 16 bases spanning the gap.

The gene calls are TRBV7-2 and TRBJ1-5; no reliable D call. Germline V gives CDR1 SGHTA, CDR2 FQGNSA. The ends were cut back, 1 base at V and 3 bases at J, with 10 bases in the middle. This CDR3 comprises 15 residues. CDR3 sequence reads: CASSLVWGSNQPQHF. The CDR3 DNA reads as TGTGCCAGCAGCTTAGTGTGGGGTTCCAATCAGCCCCAGCATTTT.

The genes are TRBV29-1 and TRBJ2-7; perhaps TRBD1 as D (6 bases). Trimming removed 6 bases at V and 2 bases at J, with 14 bases between. CDR1 and CDR2 from the germline V gene are SQVTM and ANQGSEA. The CDR3 loop spans 13 amino acids. The CDR3 DNA reads TGCAGCGTCTCCCCGACAGGAGCCTACGAGCAGTACTTC. This gives the protein CSVSPTGAYEQYF.

The chain has TRBV21-1 and TRBJ2-1. TRBV21-1 is a listed pseudogene. This CDR3 is built from 21 residues. CDR3 in amino acids: CASNPAKRILGFRSSYNEQFF. The CDR3, as DNA: TGTGCCAGCAACCCAGCAAAAAGAATCCTAGGCTTCAGAAGCTCCTACAATGAGCAGTTCTTC.

On this clonotype: Just one base apart from a much larger clone, this may be a read error. The CDR3: CSAPPMGTNMQYF. CDR3 DNA: TGCAGTGCTCCACCAATGGGAACTAATATGCAGTATTTT. The gene calls are TRBV20-1 and TRBJ2-3, with D unresolved. This CDR3 spans 13 amino acids. Germline lookup yields CDR1 DFQATT and CDR2 SNEGSKA (reference sequence). V gave up 5 bases and J gave up 11 bases, with 20 bases separating them.

This clonotype appeared many times. This rearrangement joins TRBV5-1 to TRBJ2-3, with 9 bases aligning to TRBD1. The CDR3 is 14 residues long. CDR1 SGHRS and CDR2 YFSETQ come from the germline V gene. The V segment lost 4 bases and the J segment 6 bases; nucleotides outside the gene matches: 6. The CDR3 reads CASSGWDRADTQYF. DNA of the CDR3: TGCGCCAGCAGCGGATGGGACAGGGCGGATACGCAGTATTTT.

This clonotype was detected only a few times. V and J are TRBV20-1 and TRBJ2-7; D is unclear. The CDR3 totals 11 residues. V dropped 1 base and J dropped 3 bases, with 4 bases sitting between them. The germline V gene has CDR1 DFQATT and CDR2 SNEGSKA (reference sequence). The CDR3 region is CSARAVYEQYF. In DNA, the CDR3 is TGCAGTGCTAGAGCGGTCTACGAGCAGTACTTC.

Comments on this clonotype: A much larger clone differs by one base, so this may be a read error. V is TRBV7-2 and J is TRBJ2-7; no clear D. V lost 2 bases and J lost 4, with 12 bases in between. The CDR3 loop spans 14 amino acids. In germline, CDR1 is SGHTA, CDR2 FQGNSA. The CDR3 sequence is CASSLHSLFYEQYF. The CDR3 coding sequence is TGTGCCAGCAGCTTACACAGCTTATTTTACGAGCAGTACTTC.